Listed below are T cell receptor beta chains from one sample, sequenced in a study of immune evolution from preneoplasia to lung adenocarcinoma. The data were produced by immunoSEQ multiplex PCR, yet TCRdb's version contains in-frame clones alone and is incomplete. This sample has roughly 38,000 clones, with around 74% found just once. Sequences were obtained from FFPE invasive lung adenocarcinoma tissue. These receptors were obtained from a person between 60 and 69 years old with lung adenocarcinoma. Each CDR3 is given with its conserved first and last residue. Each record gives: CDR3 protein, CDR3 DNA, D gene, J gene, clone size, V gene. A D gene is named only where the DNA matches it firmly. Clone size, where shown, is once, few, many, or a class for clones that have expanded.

CDR3aa: CASSPPLAGGSNEQFF
CDR3nt: TGTGCCAGCAGCCCACCCCTAGCGGGAGGGTCCAATGAGCAGTTCTTC
d_gene: TRBD2
j_gene: TRBJ2-1
abundance: once
v_gene: TRBV6-6

CDR3aa: CASSPQGPGQPQHF
CDR3nt: TGTGCCAGCAGTCCCCAGGGGCCGGGGCAGCCCCAGCATTTT
d_gene: -
j_gene: TRBJ1-5
abundance: few
v_gene: TRBV27

CDR3aa: CASSLQAEANVLTF
CDR3nt: TGCGCCAGCAGCCTACAGGCGGAGGCCAACGTCCTGACTTTC
d_gene: -
j_gene: TRBJ2-6
abundance: medium-sized
v_gene: TRBV5-1

CDR3aa: CASSLESRGYRGYTF
CDR3nt: TGTGCCAGCAGCTTAGAATCTAGGGGATATAGGGGCTACACCTTC
d_gene: -
j_gene: TRBJ1-2
abundance: once
v_gene: TRBV7-9

CDR3aa: CASSVIPDSEACF
CDR3nt: TGTGCCAGCAGCGTAATCCCCGACAGTGAAGCTTGCTTT
d_gene: -
j_gene: TRBJ1-1
abundance: -
v_gene: TRBV9

CDR3aa: CASSPDRFDEQFF
CDR3nt: TGTGCCAGCAGCCCGGACAGGTTCGATGAGCAGTTCTTC
d_gene: TRBD1
j_gene: TRBJ2-1
abundance: -
v_gene: TRBV7-7

CDR3aa: CASSDQGRGLTDTQYF
CDR3nt: TGTGCCAGCAGTGACCAGGGAAGGGGCCTCACAGATACGCAGTATTTT
d_gene: -
j_gene: TRBJ2-3
abundance: -
v_gene: TRBV6-1

CDR3aa: CASSNQGVEQYF
CDR3nt: TGCGCCAGCAGTAACCAGGGGGTTGAGCAGTACTTC
d_gene: TRBD1
j_gene: TRBJ2-7
abundance: -
v_gene: TRBV5-1

CDR3aa: CASSVRLADTQYF
CDR3nt: TGTGCCAGCAGCGTCCGACTAGCGGATACGCAGTATTTT
d_gene: TRBD2
j_gene: TRBJ2-3
abundance: few
v_gene: TRBV5-4

CDR3aa: CAWSRGGGRAADTQYF
CDR3nt: TGTGCCTGGAGTCGGGGCGGCGGGAGGGCGGCAGATACGCAGTATTTT
d_gene: TRBD2
j_gene: TRBJ2-3
abundance: few
v_gene: TRBV30

CDR3aa: CASSQDFGLAGRYF
CDR3nt: TGTGCCAGCAGCCAAGATTTTGGACTAGCGGGACGGTACTTC
d_gene: TRBD2
j_gene: TRBJ2-7
abundance: -
v_gene: TRBV14

CDR3aa: CASSQSGRGGNTEAFF
CDR3nt: TGCGCCAGCAGCCAATCTGGTAGAGGCGGGAACACTGAAGCTTTCTTT
d_gene: -
j_gene: TRBJ1-1
abundance: -
v_gene: TRBV4-1

CDR3aa: CASSLVETQYF
CDR3nt: TGTGCCAGCAGCTTAGTTGAGACCCAGTACTTC
d_gene: -
j_gene: TRBJ2-5
abundance: few
v_gene: TRBV7-9

CDR3aa: CASSPRQSSYEQYF
CDR3nt: TGTGCCAGCAGCCCCCGACAGAGCTCCTACGAGCAGTACTTC
d_gene: -
j_gene: TRBJ2-7
abundance: -
v_gene: TRBV9

CDR3aa: CASSRGTSGHTGELFF
CDR3nt: TGCGCCAGCAGCCGGGGGACTAGCGGTCACACCGGGGAGCTGTTTTTT
d_gene: TRBD2
j_gene: TRBJ2-2
abundance: -
v_gene: TRBV4-1

CDR3aa: CASSHAEGSYGYTF
CDR3nt: TGCGCCAGCAGCCATGCTGAGGGGTCCTATGGCTACACCTTC
d_gene: -
j_gene: TRBJ1-2
abundance: -
v_gene: TRBV4-1

CDR3aa: CASMARAGAYNEQFF
CDR3nt: TGTGCCAGTATGGCCCGAGCGGGAGCCTACAATGAGCAGTTCTTC
d_gene: TRBD2
j_gene: TRBJ2-1
abundance: -
v_gene: TRBV19

CDR3aa: CASSLDRRDARQYF
CDR3nt: TGTGCCAGCAGCCTCGACCGGCGGGACGCCCGGCAGTACTTC
d_gene: -
j_gene: TRBJ2-7
abundance: -
v_gene: TRBV13

CDR3aa: CAWSVPDRALQAFF
CDR3nt: TGTGCCTGGAGTGTACCCGACAGGGCCCTACAAGCTTTCTTT
d_gene: TRBD1
j_gene: TRBJ1-1
abundance: -
v_gene: TRBV30

CDR3aa: CASSPRDRGQYEQYF
CDR3nt: TGTGCCAGCTCACCACGAGACAGGGGGCAGTACGAGCAGTACTTC
d_gene: TRBD1
j_gene: TRBJ2-7
abundance: -
v_gene: TRBV18

CDR3aa: CSVEALTGAEQFF
CDR3nt: TGCAGCGTTGAAGCTCTAACGGGAGCAGAGCAGTTCTTC
d_gene: -
j_gene: TRBJ2-1
abundance: -
v_gene: TRBV29-1

CDR3aa: CASRPDGHEQYF
CDR3nt: TGTGCCAGCAGACCCGACGGACACGAGCAGTACTTC
d_gene: -
j_gene: TRBJ2-7
abundance: -
v_gene: TRBV2

CDR3aa: CASRPPGAEAFF
CDR3nt: TGTGCCAGCAGACCACCCGGGGCCGAAGCTTTCTTT
d_gene: -
j_gene: TRBJ1-1
abundance: once
v_gene: TRBV28

CDR3aa: CASRGRISNQPQHF
CDR3nt: TGTGCCAGCAGGGGACGAATTAGCAATCAGCCCCAGCATTTT
d_gene: -
j_gene: TRBJ1-5
abundance: -
v_gene: TRBV2

CDR3aa: CASSPNLLQVPGNIQYF
CDR3nt: TGTGCCAGCAGCCCCAACCTCCTACAGGTCCCAGGGAACATTCAGTACTTC
d_gene: -
j_gene: TRBJ2-4
abundance: -
v_gene: TRBV7-9

CDR3aa: CASSRQRWTGEFF
CDR3nt: TGTGCCAGCAGCCGTCAACGGTGGACAGGGGAGTTCTTC
d_gene: TRBD1
j_gene: TRBJ2-1
abundance: -
v_gene: TRBV5-6

CDR3aa: CATSRDHSSNQPQHF
CDR3nt: TGTGCCACCAGCAGAGATCATAGTAGCAATCAGCCCCAGCATTTT
d_gene: -
j_gene: TRBJ1-5
abundance: -
v_gene: TRBV15

CDR3aa: CASSPGSWEQYF
CDR3nt: TGCGCCAGCAGCCCCGGATCCTGGGAGCAGTACTTC
d_gene: -
j_gene: TRBJ2-7
abundance: -
v_gene: TRBV5-1

CDR3aa: CASSLEAGAGDTQYF
CDR3nt: TGTGCCAGCAGCTTAGAAGCAGGGGCTGGCGATACGCAGTATTTT
d_gene: -
j_gene: TRBJ2-3
abundance: few
v_gene: TRBV7-9

CDR3aa: CASSYEFGREQYF
CDR3nt: TGTGCCAGCAGTTACGAATTTGGGCGGGAGCAGTACTTC
d_gene: -
j_gene: TRBJ2-7
abundance: -
v_gene: TRBV6-5

CDR3aa: CASSFGQGDEQFF
CDR3nt: TGTGCCAGCAGCTTCGGACAGGGTGATGAGCAGTTCTTC
d_gene: TRBD1
j_gene: TRBJ2-1
abundance: once
v_gene: TRBV7-9

CDR3aa: CASRGDGSYEQYF
CDR3nt: TGTGCCAGCCGAGGGGACGGATCCTACGAGCAGTACTTC
d_gene: -
j_gene: TRBJ2-7
abundance: -
v_gene: TRBV2

CDR3aa: CASSGGTGFADQPQHF
CDR3nt: TGTGCCAGCAGTGGCGGGACAGGGTTCGCTGATCAGCCCCAGCATTTT
d_gene: TRBD1
j_gene: TRBJ1-5
abundance: medium-sized
v_gene: TRBV6-1

CDR3aa: CASSDPASSGANVLTF
CDR3nt: TGTGCCAGCAGCGACCCGGCCAGTTCTGGGGCCAACGTCCTGACTTTC
d_gene: -
j_gene: TRBJ2-6
abundance: -
v_gene: TRBV19

CDR3aa: CASSIAEKGTEAFF
CDR3nt: TGTGCCAGTAGTATAGCCGAAAAGGGCACTGAAGCTTTCTTT
d_gene: -
j_gene: TRBJ1-1
abundance: few
v_gene: TRBV19

CDR3aa: CASTLAPDEQFF
CDR3nt: TGTGCCAGCACTCTAGCACCCGATGAGCAGTTCTTC
d_gene: -
j_gene: TRBJ2-1
abundance: -
v_gene: TRBV13

CDR3aa: CASRKAGDEQYF
CDR3nt: TGTGCCAGCAGAAAGGCAGGGGACGAGCAGTACTTC
d_gene: -
j_gene: TRBJ2-7
abundance: -
v_gene: TRBV7-9

CDR3aa: CASSLMMREASYEQYF
CDR3nt: TGTGCCAGCAGCTTAATGATGCGGGAAGCCTCCTACGAGCAGTACTTC
d_gene: -
j_gene: TRBJ2-7
abundance: once
v_gene: TRBV7-6

CDR3aa: CASSLRGGIYYGYTF
CDR3nt: TGTGCCAGCAGCTTGCGAGGCGGAATTTACTATGGCTACACCTTC
d_gene: -
j_gene: TRBJ1-2
abundance: -
v_gene: TRBV5-4

CDR3aa: CASSSGTVNEKLFF
CDR3nt: TGCGCCAGCAGCTCCGGGACAGTTAATGAAAAACTGTTTTTT
d_gene: TRBD1
j_gene: TRBJ1-4
abundance: once
v_gene: TRBV5-1

CDR3aa: CASSLSGQGYATNEKLFF
CDR3nt: TGCGCCAGCAGCTTGAGCGGACAGGGGTATGCAACTAATGAAAAACTGTTTTTT
d_gene: TRBD1
j_gene: TRBJ1-4
abundance: -
v_gene: TRBV5-1

CDR3aa: CASCGRGKAYEQYF
CDR3nt: TGTGCCAGCTGCGGCCGGGGCAAGGCCTACGAGCAGTACTTC
d_gene: -
j_gene: TRBJ2-7
abundance: -
v_gene: TRBV28

CDR3aa: CATSRRRGTGYYEQYF
CDR3nt: TGTGCCACCAGCAGGAGACGGGGTACAGGGTACTACGAGCAGTACTTC
d_gene: -
j_gene: TRBJ2-7
abundance: few
v_gene: TRBV15

CDR3aa: CASSPDSPNQPQHF
CDR3nt: TGTGCCAGCAGTCCTGACTCCCCCAATCAGCCCCAGCATTTT
d_gene: -
j_gene: TRBJ1-5
abundance: -
v_gene: TRBV6-1

CDR3aa: CASSYYRGTDTQYF
CDR3nt: TGCGCCAGCAGCTATTACAGGGGCACAGATACGCAGTATTTT
d_gene: -
j_gene: TRBJ2-3
abundance: -
v_gene: TRBV5-1

CDR3aa: CASSYRGQNIQYF
CDR3nt: TGTGCCAGCAGCTATCGGGGTCAAAACATTCAGTACTTC
d_gene: -
j_gene: TRBJ2-4
abundance: -
v_gene: TRBV5-4

CDR3aa: CASSEAAGAAFEQYF
CDR3nt: TGTGCCAGCAGTGAAGCGGCGGGAGCGGCCTTCGAGCAGTACTTC
d_gene: TRBD2
j_gene: TRBJ2-7
abundance: -
v_gene: TRBV6-1

CDR3aa: CASSPLTKNTEAFF
CDR3nt: TGTGCCAGCAGTCCATTGACAAAAAACACTGAAGCTTTCTTT
d_gene: -
j_gene: TRBJ1-1
abundance: -
v_gene: TRBV28

CDR3aa: CAWSAEGGTEAFF
CDR3nt: TGTGCCTGGAGTGCCGAGGGGGGAACTGAAGCTTTCTTT
d_gene: -
j_gene: TRBJ1-1
abundance: -
v_gene: TRBV30

CDR3aa: CASSLGTGIISGANVLTF
CDR3nt: TGTGCCAGCAGCCTAGGGACAGGGATTATCTCTGGGGCCAACGTCCTGACTTTC
d_gene: TRBD1
j_gene: TRBJ2-6
abundance: once
v_gene: TRBV28

CDR3aa: CAISQRGGSGGNEQFF
CDR3nt: TGTGCCATCAGTCAGCGGGGTGGGAGTGGGGGCAATGAGCAGTTCTTC
d_gene: TRBD2
j_gene: TRBJ2-1
abundance: -
v_gene: TRBV10-3

CDR3aa: CASGPRTGIDTQYF
CDR3nt: TGTGCTAGTGGTCCACGGACAGGGATAGATACGCAGTATTTT
d_gene: TRBD1
j_gene: TRBJ2-3
abundance: -
v_gene: TRBV12-5

CDR3aa: CASRWGQGAGEAFF
CDR3nt: TGTGCCAGCAGATGGGGACAGGGGGCAGGAGAAGCTTTCTTT
d_gene: TRBD1
j_gene: TRBJ1-1
abundance: -
v_gene: TRBV5-4

CDR3aa: CAWTLSPGETQYF
CDR3nt: TGTGCCTGGACGCTTTCCCCCGGGGAGACCCAGTACTTC
d_gene: -
j_gene: TRBJ2-5
abundance: -
v_gene: TRBV30

CDR3aa: CASSLRAGLAYEQYF
CDR3nt: TGTGCCAGCAGTTTACGGGCGGGGTTAGCCTACGAGCAGTACTTC
d_gene: -
j_gene: TRBJ2-7
abundance: -
v_gene: TRBV28

CDR3aa: CASSYADRRNTEAFF
CDR3nt: TGTGCCAGCAGTTACGCCGACAGGAGGAACACTGAAGCTTTCTTT
d_gene: -
j_gene: TRBJ1-1
abundance: once
v_gene: TRBV6-5

CDR3aa: CASSPGLAIQYF
CDR3nt: TGTGCCAGCAGCCCGGGACTAGCAATCCAGTATTTT
d_gene: TRBD2
j_gene: TRBJ2-3
abundance: -
v_gene: TRBV7-6